Each of the 12 T cell receptor beta chains below was sequenced from the same sample in a study of blood T cell repertoires in COVID-19. Clones were sequenced by immunoSEQ multiplex PCR, and TCRdb holds only the in-frame ones, with some missing. Found here are a few hundred thousand clones, 70% to 90% of them singletons; the top ten hold around 13%. The specimen sequenced was peripheral blood. The source is an older woman with acute or convalescent COVID-19.

The rearrangement uses TRBV19 and TRBJ1-6; 10 nucleotides align to TRBD1. V shed 5 bases and J 9 bases; nucleotides not matched to a gene: 4. Per the germline V gene, CDR1 is LNHDA and CDR2 is SQIVND (reference sequence). The CDR3 length is 14 residues. The CDR3 DNA follows: TGTGCCAGTAGTGAGGGGACAGGGGCTTCACCCCTCCACTTT. Its protein product is CASSEGTGASPLHF.

The chain joins TRBV2 to TRBJ1-2; the D is unclear. Deletions cut 6 bases from V and 9 bases from J, with 17 bases between. Germline V lookup: CDR1 SNHLY, CDR2 FYNNEI. The CDR3 runs 13 residues. Here the CDR3 DNA reads TGTGCCAGCAGGTGGACGGGGTCTAGACGCTACACCTTC. It codes for CASRWTGSRRYTF. Filled out from reference TRBV2 and TRBJ1-2, the complete variable domain reads EPEVTQTPSHQVTQMGQEVILRCVPISNHLYFYWYRQILGQKVEFLVSFYNNEISEKSEIFDDQFSVERPDGSNFTLKIRSTKLEDSAMYFCASRWTGSRRYTFGSGTRLTVV.

The rearrangement uses TRBV28 and TRBJ1-2; D is perhaps TRBD1 (5 bases). CDR3 length: 14 amino acids. Per the germline V gene, CDR1 is MDHEN and CDR2 is SYDVKM. The germline V and J ends were trimmed by 5 bases and 7 bases, with 17 bases remaining between them. The CDR3 sequence is CASSLYRRVVGYTF. CDR3 nucleotides: TGTGCCAGCAGTCTATACAGGCGAGTGGTTGGCTACACCTTC.

The genes are TRBV6-5 and TRBJ1-5; TRBD1 matches at 7 bases. Losses at the gene ends were 6 bases for V and 11 bases for J; bases not matched to a gene: 7. Germline CDR1 is MNHEY and CDR2 is SVGAGI. This CDR3 is built from 12 residues. The CDR3: CASSLGGEAQHF. The CDR3 DNA reads as TGTGCCAGCAGCTTAGGGGGCGAGGCCCAGCATTTT.

The rearrangement joins TRBV27 to TRBJ2-6, with D maybe TRBD1 (5 bases). This CDR3 is 15 amino acids long. The germline V and J ends were trimmed by 1 base and 2 bases, with 6 bases remaining between them. Germline CDR1 is MNHEY and CDR2 is SMNVEV (reference sequence). The DNA for the CDR3 is TGTGCCAGCAGTTTATTAGGGGCTGGGGCCAACGTCCTGACTTTC. Encoded protein: CASSLLGAGANVLTF.

This clone was seen once. The V gene is TRBV6-2 or TRBV6-3, the J gene TRBJ2-1; 12 nucleotides agree with TRBD2. This CDR3 contains 17 residues. Germline-derived CDR1 and CDR2 are MNHEY and SVGEGT. The J segment lost 4 bases and the V segment lost 0 bases, leaving 4 bases of the junction unmatched. The CDR3 protein is CASSYSQGLAGYNEQFF. CDR3 DNA: TGTGCCAGCAGTTACTCCCAGGGACTAGCGGGTTACAATGAGCAGTTCTTC.

This chain uses TRBV21-1 with TRBJ1-4. TRBV21-1 constitutes a pseudogene. This CDR3 has 16 residues. DNA for the CDR3: TGTGCCAGCAGCTCACTCCGGGGGGTAACTAATGAAAAACTGTTTTTT. This gives the protein CASSSLRGVTNEKLFF.

Only one count was recorded for this clone. The chain has TRBV28 and TRBJ2-7, with D possibly TRBD2 on 5 matching bases. Germline V gene data show CDR1 as MDHEN and CDR2 as SYDVKM. V lost 2 bases to trimming and J lost 0 bases, with 14 bases between them. CDR3 length: 16 amino acids. CDR3 region: CASSLGVERNSYEQYF. For the CDR3, the DNA is TGTGCCAGCAGTTTAGGGGTTGAGCGGAACTCCTACGAGCAGTACTTC.

V usage is TRBV6-5 and J usage is TRBJ1-1; D is possibly TRBD1 (6 bases). The germline V gene has CDR1 MNHEY and CDR2 SVGAGI. This CDR3 is 14 amino acids long. Trimming removed 6 bases from V and 2 bases from J, with 13 bases in between. The DNA for the CDR3 is TGTGCCAGCAGCAAGGACAGAATAAACACTGAAGCTTTCTTT. Translation gives CASSKDRINTEAFF.

This chain joins TRBV19 and TRBJ1-5; possibly TRBD1 for D (5 bases). Germline CDR1 reads LNHDA; CDR2 reads SQIVND (reference sequence). This CDR3 is built from 12 residues. Trimming removed 5 bases from V and 5 bases from J, with 7 bases in between. The CDR3 DNA follows: TGTGCCAGTAGTGAAGGGGATCAGCCCCAGCATTTT. It encodes CASSEGDQPQHF.

This chain connects TRBV5-5 to TRBJ2-5; possibly TRBD1 for D (6 bases). Germline V CDR1 and CDR2: SGHKS, YYEKEE (reference sequence). The CDR3 totals 17 residues. V was shortened by 2 bases and J by 5 bases, with 22 bases between the two germline ends. CDR3 residues: CASSFRHRVVLEETQYF. The CDR3 nucleotides are TGTGCCAGCAGCTTCCGGCACAGGGTGGTTTTGGAGGAGACCCAGTACTTC.

This clone was recorded once. This sequence joins TRBV18 and TRBJ2-4, with 9 bases lining up with TRBD1. Germline V gives CDR1 KGHSH, CDR2 LQKENI. The CDR3 spans 14 residues. Losses at the gene ends were 4 bases for V and 8 bases for J; bases not matched to a gene: 6. The CDR3 sequence is CASSLDRGSDIQYF. As DNA, the CDR3 is TGTGCCAGCTCACTCGACAGGGGGTCGGACATTCAGTACTTC. Variable domain in full (rest from reference TRBV18 and TRBJ2-4): NAGVMQNPRHLVRRRGQEARLRCSPMKGHSHVYWYRQLPEEGLKFMVYLQKENIIDESGMPKERFSAEFPKEGPSILRIQQVVRGDSAAYFCASSLDRGSDIQYFGAGTRLSVL.